The rows below give T cell receptor beta chains drawn from one sample of a study of T cells in Graves' hyperthyroidism and ophthalmopathy. TCRdb used MiXCR to reprocess the multiplex PCR reads, holding one entry per CDR3 protein. The repertoire includes 500,000 to 800,000 distinct CDR3 sequences, 13% to 15% of them detected once, and approximately 13% sits in the top ten. What was sequenced was blood. Receptor source: a woman in her forties or fifties with Graves' ophthalmopathy. CDR3s leave out the opening cysteine and the closing phenylalanine or tryptophan.

v_gene	j_gene	CDR3aa
TRBV28	TRBJ2-7	ASSLIASGYEQY
TRBV28	TRBJ1-2	ASTGQNYGYT
TRBV5-1	TRBJ1-1	ASSPGGVGNTEAF
TRBV9	TRBJ2-1	ASSTRGDVYNEQF
TRBV2	TRBJ2-5	ASLPGHLGIRY
TRBV6-2/TRBV6-3	TRBJ2-7	ASSLGHPYEQY
TRBV25-1	TRBJ2-5	ASSGGGSGRQVETQY
TRBV11-3	TRBJ2-3	ASSPSLAGGETDTQY
TRBV20-1	TRBJ2-1	SASVRVNEQF
TRBV28	TRBJ2-7	ASSLPRMDEQY
TRBV6-1	TRBJ1-1	ASRHGTVNTEAF
TRBV30	TRBJ1-3	AWYLSGNTIY
TRBV7-2	TRBJ2-1	ASSLSGLLVEQF
TRBV12-3/TRBV12-4	TRBJ1-1	ASSFGNTEAF
TRBV20-1	TRBJ1-1	SAKGQGNTEAF
TRBV24-1	TRBJ2-1	ATSSGGGREQF
TRBV7-9	TRBJ2-7	ASSLDGPGETYEQY
TRBV9	TRBJ1-3	ASSVAWTGRDTIY
TRBV27	TRBJ2-1	ASSSQREGLKQF
TRBV27	TRBJ1-6	ASSSGGNNSPLH
TRBV10-3	TRBJ2-7	AISGGLVGSYEQY
TRBV27	TRBJ1-1	ASRARGQLRNTEAF
TRBV2	TRBJ1-5	ASSKTWYYSNQPQH
TRBV9	TRBJ2-5	ASSEGGLQETQY
TRBV6-2/TRBV6-3	TRBJ2-1	ASSYVGWDRGYNEQF
TRBV5-6	TRBJ2-5	ASSLATRPGTQY
TRBV4-3	TRBJ2-7	ASSQDYTRYEQY
TRBV6-1	TRBJ2-5	ASTRLAETQY
TRBV12-3/TRBV12-4	TRBJ2-1	ASSLAGEYNEQF
TRBV24-1	TRBJ2-1	ATSDSGGGREQF